This T cell receptor beta chain stems from a study of early T cells in non-severe SARS-CoV-2 infection. For the study at large: The input, bulk RNA from unsorted whole blood, was sequenced, and chains were unpaired. Study-wide results and limits: Matches to VDJdb favored anti-spike CD8 responses and missed private and CD4 specificities.

Individual cDNA molecules carried attached unique molecular identifiers. One entry per CDR3 protein results from TCRdb running MiXCR on the 5' RACE reads. The table shows 55,000 to 85,000 distinct CDR3 sequences, with 9% to 10% occurring only once. CDR1 and CDR2 from the germline V gene are LGHNT and FRNRAP. The V end lost 6 bases, the J end lost 3 bases, and 11 bases lay between the germline ends. This CDR3 contains 13 residues. This clonotype was counted ten times or more. What it binds is unknown. The source was whole blood, collected at baseline. This clonotype originated in an adult who was a healthcare worker with PCR-confirmed SARS-CoV-2 infection or an uninfected control (not recorded which). The V and J genes are TRBV12-5 and TRBJ2-5; TRBD1 or TRBD2 may be the D gene (6 bases each). The CDR3 DNA is TGTGCTAGTGGCATGGGGGGCGAAGAGACCCAGTACTTC. Translated: CASGMGGEETQYF.